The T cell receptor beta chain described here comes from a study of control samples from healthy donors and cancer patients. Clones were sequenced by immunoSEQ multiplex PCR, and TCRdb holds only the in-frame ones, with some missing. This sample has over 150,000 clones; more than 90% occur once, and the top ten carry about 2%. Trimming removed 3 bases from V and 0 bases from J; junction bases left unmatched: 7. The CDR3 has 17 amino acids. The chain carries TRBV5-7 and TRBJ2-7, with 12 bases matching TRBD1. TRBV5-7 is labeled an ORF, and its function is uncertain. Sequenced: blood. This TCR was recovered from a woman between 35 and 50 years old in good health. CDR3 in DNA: TGTGCCAGCAGCTGCCGGGACAGGGGGCGACCCTCCTACGAGCAGTACTTC. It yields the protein CASSCRDRGRPSYEQYF.